One sample yielded the 21 T cell receptor beta chains listed below, sequenced in a study of T cells in Graves' hyperthyroidism and ophthalmopathy. Template material for amplifying TCR beta CDR3 regions consisted of RNA transcripts. The HTBI primer set served for first-round RT-PCR of the TCR CDR3. TCRdb used MiXCR to reprocess the multiplex PCR reads, holding one entry per CDR3 protein. This sample has about 640,000 distinct CDR3 sequences, with about a fifth found just once. Material for sequencing was blood. The receptors shown here come from a young man with Graves' ophthalmopathy.

This clonotype was recorded a few times. V gene TRBV6-5 combines with J gene TRBJ2-7, with TRBD1 as a possible D gene (5 bases). Germline CDR1 MNHEY, CDR2 SVGAGI. Trimming stripped 2 bases from V and 2 bases from J, with 13 bases between. The length of the CDR3 is 15 residues. CDR3 amino acids: CASSYGQGATYEQYF. The DNA of the CDR3 is TGTGCCAGCAGTTACGGCCAGGGTGCGACCTACGAGCAGTACTTC.

This clonotype showed up many times. The gene calls are TRBV18 and TRBJ2-3; 8 bases map to TRBD2. The CDR3 length is 15 residues. J lost 3 bases, V lost 3 bases, and 5 bases had no gene match. Germline assignment: CDR1 KGHSH and CDR2 LQKENI. CDR3 sequence: CASSPETSATDTQYF. The CDR3 DNA is TGTGCCAGCTCACCTGAGACTAGCGCGACAGATACGCAGTATTTT.

This rearrangement joins TRBV11-2 to TRBJ2-3; a possible D gene is TRBD2 (6 bases). Germline CDR1 reads SGHAT; CDR2 reads FQNNGV. V was cut by 1 base and J by 6 bases, with 14 bases left in between. The CDR3 extends over 15 amino acids. CDR3 region: CASSLGAGIFDTQYF. The CDR3 DNA follows: TGTGCCAGCAGCTTAGGAGCGGGTATTTTCGATACGCAGTATTTT.

This rearrangement joins TRBV19 to TRBJ2-2; 10 nucleotides agree with TRBD2. Germline V gene data show CDR1 as LNHDA and CDR2 as SQIVND (reference sequence). V gave up 10 bases and J gave up 0 bases; unmatched junction bases: 5. The CDR3 sequence is 15 residues long. CDR3 in DNA: TGTGCCACAAAAGCGGGAGGGTCGAACACCGGGGAGCTGTTTTTT. It is translated as CATKAGGSNTGELFF.

This clonotype was counted many times. The chain recombines TRBV7-9 with TRBJ2-7; D unresolved. Trimming stripped 2 bases from V and 3 bases from J, with 8 bases between. Germline values: CDR1 SEHNR, CDR2 FQNEAQ (reference sequence). The CDR3 runs to 13 residues. The CDR3 protein is CASSLLGLYEQYF. The CDR3 DNA reads TGTGCCAGCAGCTTACTAGGGCTCTACGAGCAGTACTTC.

This clonotype was seen at least ten times. The rearrangement links TRBV20-1 to TRBJ2-7, with TRBD2 matching over 10 bases. This CDR3 is built from 14 residues. Germline V CDR1 and CDR2: DFQATT, SNEGSKA (reference sequence). The junction had 7 bases not matched to a gene; V was cut back by 6 bases and J by 2 bases. CDR3 region: CSAPGLAPTYEQYF. DNA of the CDR3: TGCAGTGCACCGGGACTAGCGCCCACCTACGAGCAGTACTTC.

The rearrangement links TRBV3-1 to TRBJ2-7; no firm D call. The CDR3 is 14 residues long. Germline-derived CDR1 and CDR2 are LGHDT and YNNKEL (reference sequence). V was cut by 5 bases and J by 1 base, with 12 bases left in between. The CDR3 DNA follows: TGTGCCAGCAGCTTTCGTAGGAAATCCTACGAGCAGTACTTC. Amino acids: CASSFRRKSYEQYF.

Only a few counts were recorded for this clonotype. The chain has TRBV28 and TRBJ2-2; D unclear. Trimming removed 4 bases at V and 0 bases at J, with 6 bases between. This CDR3 spans 14 amino acids. From germline, CDR1 is MDHEN and CDR2 SYDVKM. CDR3 DNA: TGTGCCAGCAGTTGGGGTTCGAACACCGGGGAGCTGTTTTTT. Translating it yields CASSWGSNTGELFF. Full variable domain (missing parts from reference TRBV28 and TRBJ2-2): DVKVTQSSRYLVKRTGEKVFLECVQDMDHENMFWYRQDPGLGLRLIYFSYDVKMKEKGDIPEGYSVSREKKERFSLILESASTNQTSMYLCASSWGSNTGELFFGEGSRLTVL.

V is TRBV7-8 and J is TRBJ2-2, with D hard to call. CDR3 length: 16 residues. The germline V and J ends were trimmed by 1 base and 8 bases, with 17 bases remaining between them. Per germline, CDR1 SGHVS and CDR2 FQNEAQ. The CDR3 bases are TGTGCCAGCAGCTTAGATGCCTTGTTAACGGATGGGGAGCTGTTTTTT. Translation: CASSLDALLTDGELFF.

This clonotype was seen a few times. The V call is TRBV29-1, the J call TRBJ2-7, with 8 bases fitting TRBD2. From germline, CDR1 is SQVTM and CDR2 ANQGSEA. V lost 6 bases to trimming and J lost 6 bases; unmatched junction nucleotides: 19. This CDR3 is 16 amino acids long. The CDR3 reads CSVELPGTRNLPEQYF. In nucleotides, the CDR3 is TGCAGCGTCGAGCTTCCAGGGACTAGAAATCTCCCCGAGCAGTACTTC.

There are many counts of this clonotype. The rearrangement uses TRBV3-1 and TRBJ1-1, with unresolved D. The germline gives CDR1 LGHDT, CDR2 YNNKEL (reference sequence). Trimming took off 2 bases at V and 4 bases at J, with 14 bases between the two ends. The CDR3 extends over 15 amino acids. The CDR3 sequence is CASSQNILVGTEAFF. The CDR3 coding sequence is TGTGCCAGCAGCCAAAATATACTGGTGGGCACTGAAGCTTTCTTT.

This clonotype was observed a handful of times. The chain joins TRBV12-3 or TRBV12-4 to TRBJ1-3, with 8 bases lining up with TRBD1. The junction had 13 bases not matched to a gene; V was cut back by 5 bases and J by 4 bases. The CDR3 runs 17 residues. For the CDR3, the DNA is TGTGCCAGCAGTCATACGCGGGGGCAGGGGGCGGGAAACACCATATATTTT. Translating it yields CASSHTRGQGAGNTIYF.

The chain combines TRBV29-1 with TRBJ2-7; D is possibly TRBD1 (6 bases). CDR1 and CDR2 (germline): SQVTM, ANQGSEA. The CDR3 is made up of 13 amino acids. The germline V and J ends were trimmed by 4 bases and 0 bases, with 10 bases remaining between them. CDR3 in amino acids: CSVVTGSSYEQYF. DNA of the CDR3: TGCAGCGTTGTTACAGGGAGCTCCTACGAGCAGTACTTC.

The rearrangement links TRBV28 to TRBJ2-7, with TRBD2 identical over 12 bases. The V gene end was trimmed by 4 bases and the J gene end by 3 bases; junction bases not matched to a gene: 7. There are 16 residues in the CDR3. The germline gives CDR1 MDHEN, CDR2 SYDVKM. The CDR3 protein is CASSSGLAGDNYEQYF. The CDR3 bases are TGTGCCAGCAGTTCGGGACTAGCGGGTGACAACTACGAGCAGTACTTC.

This clonotype was picked up a small number of times. The rearrangement joins TRBV20-1 to TRBJ1-2; the D is unclear. CDR3 length: 14 residues. Germline lookup yields CDR1 DFQATT and CDR2 SNEGSKA (reference sequence). Trimming left V 4 bases short and J 10 bases short, with 22 bases between. In nucleotides, the CDR3 is TGCAGTGCTATTCCCCCGAGTAGTGCGATAGTCTACACCTTC. Amino acids: CSAIPPSSAIVYTF.

The chain couples TRBV6-1 to TRBJ2-7; 7 bases fit TRBD2. V lost 8 bases, J lost 2 bases, and 9 bases stayed unmatched. The V gene's germline CDR1 is MNHNS and CDR2 SASEGT. The CDR3 sequence is 14 residues long. CDR3 protein: CASRLLAETYEQYF. CDR3 DNA: TGTGCCAGCCGTCTTCTAGCGGAAACCTACGAGCAGTACTTC.

This clonotype has at least ten counts. The chain is built from TRBV14 and TRBJ1-1, with D hard to call. The CDR3 consists of 13 residues. V was trimmed by 6 bases and J by 8 bases, leaving 16 bases between them. The germline V gene has CDR1 SGHDN and CDR2 FVKESK. Here the CDR3 DNA reads TGTGCCAGCAGGCTTCAACTGAGCGGGGAAGCTTTCTTT. The encoded protein is CASRLQLSGEAFF.

The V gene is TRBV29-1, the J gene TRBJ2-1; possibly TRBD2 for D (5 bases). In germline, CDR1 is SQVTM, CDR2 ANQGSEA. The CDR3 has 13 residues. The ends were cut back, 3 bases at V and 5 bases at J, with 11 bases in the middle. In nucleotides, the CDR3 is TGCAGCGTTGAGGGAGCTAGGAACAATGAGCAGTTCTTC. Residues: CSVEGARNNEQFF.

CDR3: CASSYSGAGARDTQYF. Here the CDR3 DNA reads TGTGCCAGCAGTTACTCTGGAGCGGGAGCCAGGGATACGCAGTATTTT. V gene TRBV6-2 or TRBV6-3 combines with J gene TRBJ2-3, with 8 bases aligning to TRBD2. Germline V CDR1 and CDR2: MNHEY, SVGEGT. The CDR3 has 16 amino acids. J gave up 6 bases and V 0 bases, and 8 bases lay outside the gene matches.

The chain couples TRBV6-5 to TRBJ2-7; D unclear. CDR3 length equals 12 residues. The germline gives CDR1 MNHEY, CDR2 SVGAGI. Deletions cut 2 bases from V and 1 base from J, with 3 bases between. The CDR3 DNA reads TGTGCCAGCAGTTACGTATCCTACGAGCAGTACTTC. Protein sequence: CASSYVSYEQYF.

This clonotype appeared a single time. The chain joins TRBV27 to TRBJ1-1, with D perhaps TRBD1 (6 bases). This CDR3 comprises 13 residues. V lost 6 bases to trimming and J lost 5 bases, with 13 bases between them. Germline assignment: CDR1 MNHEY and CDR2 SMNVEV (reference sequence). For the CDR3, the DNA is TGTGCCAGCAGGGAGGGGGGGCAGACTGAAGCTTTCTTT. This codes for CASREGGQTEAFF.